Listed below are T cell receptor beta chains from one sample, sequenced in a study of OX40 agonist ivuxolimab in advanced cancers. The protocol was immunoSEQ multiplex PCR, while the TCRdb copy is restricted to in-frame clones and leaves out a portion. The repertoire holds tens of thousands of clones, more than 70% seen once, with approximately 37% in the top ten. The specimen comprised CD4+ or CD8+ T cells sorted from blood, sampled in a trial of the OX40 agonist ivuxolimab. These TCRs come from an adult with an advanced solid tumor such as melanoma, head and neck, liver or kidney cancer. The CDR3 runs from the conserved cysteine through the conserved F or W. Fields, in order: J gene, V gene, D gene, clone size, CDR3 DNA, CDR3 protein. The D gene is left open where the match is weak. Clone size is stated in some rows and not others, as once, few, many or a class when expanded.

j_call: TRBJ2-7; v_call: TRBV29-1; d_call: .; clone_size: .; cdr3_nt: TGCAGCGTTGAAGGTGGTCGTTACGAGCAGTACTTC; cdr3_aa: CSVEGGRYEQYF
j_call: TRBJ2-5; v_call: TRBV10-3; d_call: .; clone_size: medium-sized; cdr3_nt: TGTGCCGCAAGGACGGAGGGCCAAGAGACCCAGTACTTC; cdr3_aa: CAARTEGQETQYF
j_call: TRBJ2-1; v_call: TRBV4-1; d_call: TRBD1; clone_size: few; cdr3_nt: TGCGCCAGCAGCCAAGCGGGACAGGGCCACAATGAGCAGTTCTTC; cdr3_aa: CASSQAGQGHNEQFF
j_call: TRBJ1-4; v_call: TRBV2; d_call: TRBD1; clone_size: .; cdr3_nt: TGTGCCAGCGGCGGGGACAGGGGGCGTGTTAATGAAAAACTGTTTTTT; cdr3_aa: CASGGDRGRVNEKLFF
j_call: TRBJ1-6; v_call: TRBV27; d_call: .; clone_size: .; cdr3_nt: TGTGCCAGCAGTTCCACACGACAGGCAGGGACACCCCTCCACTTT; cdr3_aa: CASSSTRQAGTPLHF
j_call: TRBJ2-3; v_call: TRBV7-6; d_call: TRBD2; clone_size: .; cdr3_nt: TGTGCCAGCAGCGATACTAGCGGGGGTACAGATACGCAGTATTTT; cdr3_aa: CASSDTSGGTDTQYF
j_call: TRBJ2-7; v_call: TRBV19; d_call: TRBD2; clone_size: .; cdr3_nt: TGTGCCAGTAGTATCGGGGAGGGCTACGAGCAGTACTTC; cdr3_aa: CASSIGEGYEQYF
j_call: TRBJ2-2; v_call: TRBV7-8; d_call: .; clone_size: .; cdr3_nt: TGTGCCAGCAGCTTGGGTACCGGGGAGCTGTTTTTT; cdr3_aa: CASSLGTGELFF
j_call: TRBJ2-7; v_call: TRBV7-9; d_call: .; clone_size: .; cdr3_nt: TGTGCCAGCAGCTTACCCGGGACAAACCCCTACGAGCAGTACTTC; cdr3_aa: CASSLPGTNPYEQYF
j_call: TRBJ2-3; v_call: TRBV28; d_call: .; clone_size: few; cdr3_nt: TGTGCCAGCAGTATTCGGGGGGCCGGAGATACGCAGTATTTT; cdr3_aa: CASSIRGAGDTQYF
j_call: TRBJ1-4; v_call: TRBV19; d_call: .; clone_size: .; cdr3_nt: TGTGCCACCACACCCCGGGACGTTTGGAATGAAAAACTGTTTTTT; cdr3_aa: CATTPRDVWNEKLFF
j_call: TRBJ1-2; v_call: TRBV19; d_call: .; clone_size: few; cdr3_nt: TGTGCCAGTAGTATTCCAGGGGCCCTCTATGGCTACACCTTC; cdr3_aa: CASSIPGALYGYTF
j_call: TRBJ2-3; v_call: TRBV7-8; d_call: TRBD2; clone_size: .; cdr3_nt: TGTGCCAGCAGCTTGAATCGGGGGGGCACAGATACGCAGTATTTT; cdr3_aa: CASSLNRGGTDTQYF
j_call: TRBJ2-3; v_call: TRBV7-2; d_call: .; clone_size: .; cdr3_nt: TGTGCCAGCAGCTTGAAGGGGTGGCCGTCGGATACGCAGTATTTT; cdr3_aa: CASSLKGWPSDTQYF
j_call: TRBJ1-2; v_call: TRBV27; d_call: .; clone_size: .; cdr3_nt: TGTGCCAGCAGTTTCGCCAGAAACTATGGCTACACCTTC; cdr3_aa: CASSFARNYGYTF
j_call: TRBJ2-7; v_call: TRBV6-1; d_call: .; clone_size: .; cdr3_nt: TGTGCCAGCAGGTCCCACGAGCAGTACTTC; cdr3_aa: CASRSHEQYF
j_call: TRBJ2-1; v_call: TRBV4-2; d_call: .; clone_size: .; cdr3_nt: TGTGCCAGCAGCCAAGAGGAGGGTTTGAGCATCCAATATGAGCAGTTCTTC; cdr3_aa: CASSQEEGLSIQYEQFF
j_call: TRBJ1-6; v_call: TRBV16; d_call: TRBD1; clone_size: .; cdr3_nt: TGTGCCAGCACCGGGACAGGCAATTCACCCCTCCACTTT; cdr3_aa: CASTGTGNSPLHF
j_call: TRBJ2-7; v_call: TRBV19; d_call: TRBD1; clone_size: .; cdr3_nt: TGTGCCAGTAGGACAGGGTTGGGAAACGAGCAGTACTTC; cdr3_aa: CASRTGLGNEQYF
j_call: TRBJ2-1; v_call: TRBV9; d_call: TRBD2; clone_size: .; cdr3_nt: TGTGCCAGCAGCGCCCTCCGGGGGGGCGGGTACAATGAGCAGTTCTTC; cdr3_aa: CASSALRGGGYNEQFF
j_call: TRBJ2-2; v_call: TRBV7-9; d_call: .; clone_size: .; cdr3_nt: TGTGCCAGCAGAGGGCCCAACTTCGGGGAGAACACCGGGGAGCTGTTTTTT; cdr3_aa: CASRGPNFGENTGELFF
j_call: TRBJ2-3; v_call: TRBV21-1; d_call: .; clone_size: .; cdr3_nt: TGTGCCAGCAACCCATCCGGGACAGGGCGTAGCACAGATACGCAGTATTTT; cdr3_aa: CASNPSGTGRSTDTQYF
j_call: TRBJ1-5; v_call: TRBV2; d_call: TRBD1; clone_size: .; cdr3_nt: TGTGCCAGCAGACTGACAGGGGTTCAGCCCCAGCATTTT; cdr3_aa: CASRLTGVQPQHF
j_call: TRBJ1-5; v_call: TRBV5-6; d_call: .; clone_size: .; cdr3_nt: TGTGCCAGCAGCTGGGGGACCGGGGGGGCCCAGCATTTT; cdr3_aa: CASSWGTGGAQHF
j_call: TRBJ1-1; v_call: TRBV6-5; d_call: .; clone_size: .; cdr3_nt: TGTGCCAGCAGTTACTCGGAACTTTCCATGAACACTGAAGCTTTCTTT; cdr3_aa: CASSYSELSMNTEAFF
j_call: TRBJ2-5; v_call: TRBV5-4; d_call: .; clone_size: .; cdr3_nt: TGTGCCAGCAGCTTTGGGGGATTGGAAGAGACCCAGTACTTC; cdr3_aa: CASSFGGLEETQYF
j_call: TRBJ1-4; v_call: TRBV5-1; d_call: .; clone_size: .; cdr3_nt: TGCGCCAGCAGGGCGAAACTGTTTTTT; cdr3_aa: CASRAKLFF
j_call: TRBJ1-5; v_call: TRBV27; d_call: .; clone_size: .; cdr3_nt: TGTGCCAGCAGTTACGTATTCAATCAGCCCCAGCATTTT; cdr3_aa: CASSYVFNQPQHF
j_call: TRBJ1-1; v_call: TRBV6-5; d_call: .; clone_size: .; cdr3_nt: TGTGCCAGCAGCACGGACAGGAACACTGAAGCTTTCTTT; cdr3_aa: CASSTDRNTEAFF
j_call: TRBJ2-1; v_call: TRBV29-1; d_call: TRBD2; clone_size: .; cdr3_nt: TGCAGCGTTGAGGGTGGACTAGCGGGGGGAGTGGTACACAATGAGCAGTTCTTC; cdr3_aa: CSVEGGLAGGVVHNEQFF
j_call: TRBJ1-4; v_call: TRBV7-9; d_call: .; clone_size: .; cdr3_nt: TGTGCCAGCAGCAATCAGGGGCATGGGGTCGAAAAACTGTTTTTT; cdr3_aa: CASSNQGHGVEKLFF
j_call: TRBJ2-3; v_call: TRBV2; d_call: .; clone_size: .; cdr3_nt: TGTGCCAGCAGTGCTATGGGGGGAAGTAGCACAGATACGCAGTATTTT; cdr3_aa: CASSAMGGSSTDTQYF
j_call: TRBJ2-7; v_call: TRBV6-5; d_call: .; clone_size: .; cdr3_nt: TGTGCCAGCAGTTTGGACCGGCACGAGCAGTACTTC; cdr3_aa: CASSLDRHEQYF
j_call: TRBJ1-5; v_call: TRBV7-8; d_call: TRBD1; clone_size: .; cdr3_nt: TGTGCCAGCAGCCACCCGACAGGGGGCAATCAGCCCCAGCATTTT; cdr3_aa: CASSHPTGGNQPQHF
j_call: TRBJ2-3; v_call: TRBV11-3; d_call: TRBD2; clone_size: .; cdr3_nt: TGTGCCAGCAGCCCTCCGACTAGCGGGGGAGAGACGCAGTATTTT; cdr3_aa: CASSPPTSGGETQYF
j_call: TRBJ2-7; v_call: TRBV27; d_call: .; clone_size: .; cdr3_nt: TGTGCCAGCAGCCCCCAGGGCGGCTACGAGCAGTACTTC; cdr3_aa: CASSPQGGYEQYF
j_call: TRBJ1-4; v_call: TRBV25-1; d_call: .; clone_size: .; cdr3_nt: TGTGCCAGCAGTGAGGTGGCGGGGACGAGTAATGAAAAACTGTTTTTT; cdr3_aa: CASSEVAGTSNEKLFF
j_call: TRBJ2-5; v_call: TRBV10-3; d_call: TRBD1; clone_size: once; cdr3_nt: TGTGCCATCAATAGTCCGGGACAGGGGACCCAAGAGACCCAGTACTTC; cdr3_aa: CAINSPGQGTQETQYF
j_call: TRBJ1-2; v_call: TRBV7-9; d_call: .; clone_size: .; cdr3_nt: TGTGCCAGCAGCACCCCAGGGGACTATGGCTACACCTTC; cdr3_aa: CASSTPGDYGYTF
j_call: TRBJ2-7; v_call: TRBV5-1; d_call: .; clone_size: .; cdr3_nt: TGCGCCAGCAGCATCGGGACAACACCTACCTACGAGCAGTACTTC; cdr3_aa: CASSIGTTPTYEQYF
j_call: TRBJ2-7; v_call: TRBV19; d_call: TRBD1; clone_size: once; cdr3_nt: TGTGCCAGTACGGGACAGGGGTACGAGCAGTACTTC; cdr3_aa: CASTGQGYEQYF
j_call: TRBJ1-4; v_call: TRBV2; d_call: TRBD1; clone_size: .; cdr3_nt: TGTGCCAGCAGTCCCCCCGGGACAGATTTTGAAAAACTGTTTTTT; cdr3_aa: CASSPPGTDFEKLFF
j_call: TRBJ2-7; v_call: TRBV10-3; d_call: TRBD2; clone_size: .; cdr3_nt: TGTGCCATCAGTGAGTTCACTAGCGGAAGCTCCTACGAGCAGTACTTC; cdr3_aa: CAISEFTSGSSYEQYF
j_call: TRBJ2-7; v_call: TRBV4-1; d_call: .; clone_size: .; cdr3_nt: TGCGCCAGCAGCCAAGGACAGAAATACGAGCAGTACTTC; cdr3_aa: CASSQGQKYEQYF
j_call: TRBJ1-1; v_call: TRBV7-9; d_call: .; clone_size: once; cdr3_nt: TGTGCCAGCAGCCCCCGGGAGGGGTTGAACACTGAAGCTTTCTTT; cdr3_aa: CASSPREGLNTEAFF
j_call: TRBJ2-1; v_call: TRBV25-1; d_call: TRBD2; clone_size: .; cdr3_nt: TGTGCCAGCGGACTAGTCCTTAATGAGCAGTTCTTC; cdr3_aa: CASGLVLNEQFF
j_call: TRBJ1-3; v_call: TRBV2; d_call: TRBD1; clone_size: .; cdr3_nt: TGTGCCAGCAGCCTACAGGGGAACACCATATATTTT; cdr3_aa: CASSLQGNTIYF
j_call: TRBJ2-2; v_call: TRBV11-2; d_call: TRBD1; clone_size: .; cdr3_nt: TGTGCCAGCAGCTTTACAGGGGTCTATGACACCGGGGAGCTGTTTTTT; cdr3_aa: CASSFTGVYDTGELFF
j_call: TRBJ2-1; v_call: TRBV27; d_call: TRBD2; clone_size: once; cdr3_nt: TGTGCCAGCAGTTTACTACTAGCGGGGGGATACAATGAGCAGTTCTTC; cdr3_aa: CASSLLLAGGYNEQFF
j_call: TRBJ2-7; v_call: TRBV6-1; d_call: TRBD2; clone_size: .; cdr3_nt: TGTGCCAGCAGTGAAGTGGTAGCGGGGGGGTTGGACGAGCAGTACTTC; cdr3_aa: CASSEVVAGGLDEQYF
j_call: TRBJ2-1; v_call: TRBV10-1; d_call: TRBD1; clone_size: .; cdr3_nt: TGCGCCAGCAGTCGAGGACAGGGACCCTACAATGAGCAGTTCTTC; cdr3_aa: CASSRGQGPYNEQFF
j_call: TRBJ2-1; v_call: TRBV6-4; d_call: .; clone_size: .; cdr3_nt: TGTGCCAGCAGACCGCCTCAGGGAAATGAGCAGTTCTTC; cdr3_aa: CASRPPQGNEQFF
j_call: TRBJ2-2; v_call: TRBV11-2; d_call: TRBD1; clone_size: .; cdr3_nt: TGTGCCAGCAGCTCTTACAGGGGAGCCGGGGAGCTGTTTTTT; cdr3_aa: CASSSYRGAGELFF
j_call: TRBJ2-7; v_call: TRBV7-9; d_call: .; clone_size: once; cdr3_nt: TGTGCCAGCAGCTTAAAACCCTACGAGCGGTACTTC; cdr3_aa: CASSLKPYERYF
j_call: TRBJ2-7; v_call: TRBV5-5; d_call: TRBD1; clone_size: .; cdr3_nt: TGTGCCAGCAGCTTAGGGACAGGGGGCTACGAGCAGTACTTC; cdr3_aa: CASSLGTGGYEQYF
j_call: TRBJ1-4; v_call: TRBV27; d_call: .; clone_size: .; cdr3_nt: TGTGCCAGCAGATTCGTGACGGATGAAAAACTGTTTTTT; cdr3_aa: CASRFVTDEKLFF
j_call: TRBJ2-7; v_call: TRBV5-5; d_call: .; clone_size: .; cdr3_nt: TGTGCCAGCAGCTTGAACACAGGGAGCTCCTACGAGCAGTACTTC; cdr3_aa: CASSLNTGSSYEQYF
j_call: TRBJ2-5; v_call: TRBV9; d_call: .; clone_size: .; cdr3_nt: TGTGCCAGCAGCGTAGACGGGGCGCGGGGACGGCAAGAGACCCAGTACTTC; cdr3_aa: CASSVDGARGRQETQYF
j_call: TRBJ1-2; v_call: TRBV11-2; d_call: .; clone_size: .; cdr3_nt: TGTGCCAGCAGCTTTCGTCAGGGCGCCTATGGCTACACCTTC; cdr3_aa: CASSFRQGAYGYTF